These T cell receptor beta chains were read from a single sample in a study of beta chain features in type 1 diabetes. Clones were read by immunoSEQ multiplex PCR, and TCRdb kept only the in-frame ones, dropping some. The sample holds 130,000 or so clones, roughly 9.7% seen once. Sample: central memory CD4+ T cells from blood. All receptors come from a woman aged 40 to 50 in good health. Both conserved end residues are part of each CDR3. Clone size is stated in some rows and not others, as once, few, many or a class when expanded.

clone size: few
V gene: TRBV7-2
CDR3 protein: CASSLALAGDEQYF

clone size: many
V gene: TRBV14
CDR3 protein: CASSQGLTYGEQYF

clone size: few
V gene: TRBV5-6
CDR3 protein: CASRLDITVSYEQYF

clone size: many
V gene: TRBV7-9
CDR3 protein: CASSLTGGNQPQHF

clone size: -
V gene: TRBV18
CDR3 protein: CASSPNLSGTGESPLHF

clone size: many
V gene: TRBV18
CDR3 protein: CASSPPGTAITGELFF

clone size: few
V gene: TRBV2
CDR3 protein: CASSDLGGDTQYF

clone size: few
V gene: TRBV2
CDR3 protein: CARELQGFTTEAFF

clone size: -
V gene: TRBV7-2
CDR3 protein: CASSSGVPNTGELFF

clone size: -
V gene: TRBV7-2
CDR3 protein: CASTREAETQYF

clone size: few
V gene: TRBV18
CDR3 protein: CASSPPQTSGGADEQFF

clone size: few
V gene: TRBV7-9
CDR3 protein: CASSGRPGQAANSPLHF

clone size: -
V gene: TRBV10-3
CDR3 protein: CAISPGQGYEQYF

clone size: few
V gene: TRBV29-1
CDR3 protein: CSVVRQGARNEQYF

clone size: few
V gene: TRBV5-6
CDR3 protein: CASSFRTDGYTF

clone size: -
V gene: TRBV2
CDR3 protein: CASSESIAGYNEQFF

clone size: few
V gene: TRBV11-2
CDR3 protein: CASSLNMLNTEAFF

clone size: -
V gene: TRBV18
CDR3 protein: CASSPFGTGGHEQYF

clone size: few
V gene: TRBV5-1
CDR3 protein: CASSLGGYGYTF

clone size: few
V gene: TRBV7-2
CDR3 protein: CASSLGGLAGARQFF

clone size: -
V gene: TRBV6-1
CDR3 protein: CASSDPAGAFTDTQYF

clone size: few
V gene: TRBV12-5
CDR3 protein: CASGGGHDTEAFF

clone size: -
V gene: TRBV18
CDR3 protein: CASSPEISGGADTQYF

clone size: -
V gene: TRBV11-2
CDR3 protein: CASSLLGGASDEQFF

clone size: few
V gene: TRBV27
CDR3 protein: CASRRLATGLGSSYNEQFF

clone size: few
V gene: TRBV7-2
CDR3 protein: CASSLSGGPREQYF

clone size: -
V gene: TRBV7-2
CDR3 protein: CASSPTGGGNYEQYF

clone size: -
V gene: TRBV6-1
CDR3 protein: CAGRSQNEQFF

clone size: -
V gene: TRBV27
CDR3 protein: CASRSRGALLYGYTF

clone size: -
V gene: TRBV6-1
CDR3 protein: CASSANRGGGYGYTF

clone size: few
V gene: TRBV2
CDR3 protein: CASSGGAGNQPQHF

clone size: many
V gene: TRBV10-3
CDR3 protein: CAIRGQDEAQYF

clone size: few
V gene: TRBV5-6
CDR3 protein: CASSSLGQNSNQPQHF

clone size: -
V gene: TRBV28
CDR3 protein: CASGTRSTDTQYF

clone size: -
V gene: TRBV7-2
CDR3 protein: CASSPRKTSGGYNEQFF

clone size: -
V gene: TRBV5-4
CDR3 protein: CASSPKQGYYGYTF

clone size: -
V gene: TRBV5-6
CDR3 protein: CASSLDARGGGNEQFF

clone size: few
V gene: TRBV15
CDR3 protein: CATSRDSSGNTIYF

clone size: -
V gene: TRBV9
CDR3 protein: CASSAGQGEKYGYTF

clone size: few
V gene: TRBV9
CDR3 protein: CASGEGGTDTQYF

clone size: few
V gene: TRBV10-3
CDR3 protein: CAISESTGVSETQYF

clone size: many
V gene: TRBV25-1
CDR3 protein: CASSGTAISPLHF

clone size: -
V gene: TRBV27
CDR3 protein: CASSLERTAISPLHF

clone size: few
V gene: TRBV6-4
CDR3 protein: CASSETQRGQQFF

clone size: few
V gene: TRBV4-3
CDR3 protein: CASSQAGQGGGYGYTF

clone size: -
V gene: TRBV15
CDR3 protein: CATSRKQGAVSGANVLTF

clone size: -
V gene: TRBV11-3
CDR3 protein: CASSICRARECTDTQYF

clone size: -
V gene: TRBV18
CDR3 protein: CASSPSGDTQYF

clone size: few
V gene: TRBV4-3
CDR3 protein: CASSRHLAGAYNEQFF

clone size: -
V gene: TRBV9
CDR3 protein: CASSSQDASGNTIYF

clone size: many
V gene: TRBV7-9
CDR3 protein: CASSSGRSRANTEAFF

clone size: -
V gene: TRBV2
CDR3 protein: CASRLAQNTDTQYF